This TCR beta chain was found in a study of early T cells in non-severe SARS-CoV-2 infection. At the level of the study: Sequencing used unsorted whole-blood bulk RNA, so chains lack pairing.

In the case of this clonotype: As yet, its antigen is unknown.

Study-level points and caveats: Using VDJdb, the matching emphasized anti-spike CD8 responses while missing private and CD4 specificities.

The CDR3 has 15 residues. Germline V lookup: CDR1 SGHRS, CDR2 YFSETQ. The V gene lost 1 base and the J gene lost 4 bases, with 11 bases spanning the gap. Unique molecular identifiers (one per individual cDNA molecule) were attached. TCRdb ran MiXCR on the 5' RACE reads and lists one entry per CDR3 protein. The table lists over 45,000 distinct CDR3 sequences, about 7.7% of them singletons. The TCR sequence derives from an adult who was a healthcare worker with PCR-confirmed SARS-CoV-2 infection or an uninfected control (not recorded which). The source was whole blood, collected at baseline. The V and J genes are TRBV5-1 and TRBJ2-2, with TRBD2 as a possible D gene (6 bases). CDR3 in DNA: TGCGCCAGCAGCTTGTTAAGCGGGCCCACCGGGGAGCTGTTTTTT. Translating gives CASSLLSGPTGELFF. Together with reference TRBV5-1 and TRBJ2-2, the CDR3 gives the full variable domain: KAGVTQTPRYLIKTRGQQVTLSCSPISGHRSVSWYQQTPGQGLQFLFEYFSETQRNKGNFPGRFSGRQFSNSRSEMNVSTLELGDSALYLCASSLLSGPTGELFFGEGSRLTVL.